The rows below give T cell receptor beta chains drawn from one sample of a study of cytomegalovirus exposure and HLA in healthy donors. The protocol was immunoSEQ multiplex PCR, while the TCRdb copy is restricted to in-frame clones and leaves out a portion. The table includes 150,000 or so clones, more than 60% detected once. Sequencing was carried out using PBMCs. Receptors were obtained from a man aged 40-49 years in good health and CMV-seropositive. Each CDR3 is given with its conserved first and last residue. D genes are given only for firm matches. Rows give clone size only sometimes, using once, few, many, or a class for an expanded clone.

>-|-|TRBV11-2|TRBJ2-3
CASRHIRGAVTSTDTQYF
TGTGCCAGCAGACACATCCGTGGAGCGGTGACTAGCACAGATACGCAGTATTTT
>-|once|TRBV20-1|TRBJ2-7
CSAFPGIYEIF
TGCAGTGCTTTCCCAGGGATATACGAAATTTTC
>TRBD1|-|TRBV29-1|TRBJ2-7
CSVRTGTTYEQYF
TGCAGCGTCAGGACAGGGACCACCTACGAGCAGTACTTC
>-|-|TRBV18|TRBJ2-7
CASSREATLLGAYEQYF
TGTGCCAGCTCACGCGAGGCGACCCTTCTAGGGGCCTACGAGCAGTACTTC
>TRBD1|-|TRBV13|TRBJ1-1
CASSPTQGASEAFF
TGTGCCAGCAGCCCGACACAGGGGGCTTCTGAAGCTTTCTTT
>TRBD2|few|TRBV2|TRBJ2-1
CASSTLGLAGANEQFF
TGTGCCAGCAGTACCTTAGGACTAGCGGGAGCCAATGAGCAGTTCTTC
>TRBD1|once|TRBV5-1|TRBJ2-7
CASSITGTGYYEQYF
TGCGCCAGCAGCATAACCGGGACAGGATACTACGAGCAGTACTTC
>-|-|TRBV5-4|TRBJ2-7
CASSLGGRSEQYF
TGTGCCAGCAGCTTGGGCGGCCGTTCTGAGCAGTACTTC
>-|-|TRBV6-1|TRBJ2-2
CASGATGELFF
TGTGCCTCAGGGGCCACCGGGGAGCTGTTTTTT
>TRBD1|-|TRBV7-9|TRBJ1-1
CASSNPAGGEAFF
TGTGCCAGCAGCAATCCAGCAGGGGGAGAAGCTTTCTTT
>TRBD2|few|TRBV7-2|TRBJ2-7
CASSLFSAGVGDLGYEQYF
TGTGCCAGCAGCTTATTTTCGGCGGGAGTAGGTGATCTCGGCTACGAGCAGTACTTC
>TRBD1|-|TRBV7-3|TRBJ2-3
CASSPGGAGTDTQYF
TGTGCCAGCAGCCCAGGGGGCGCAGGCACAGATACGCAGTATTTT
>-|-|TRBV19|TRBJ1-2
CASSRDGGSYGYTF
TGTGCCAGTAGTAGAGACGGGGGTAGCTATGGCTACACCTTC
>-|-|TRBV29-1|TRBJ2-1
CSVADWSSYNEQFF
TGCAGCGTCGCCGACTGGAGCTCCTACAATGAGCAGTTCTTC
>-|-|TRBV11-2|TRBJ1-1
CASSRDLQSSEAFF
TGTGCCAGCAGCCGAGATCTACAGAGCTCTGAAGCTTTCTTT
>TRBD2|-|TRBV6-5|TRBJ2-7
CASGGGGEQYF
TGTGCCAGCGGGGGGGGAGGGGAGCAGTACTTC
>TRBD1|-|TRBV2|TRBJ2-4
CASTQGTGAKNIQYF
TGTGCCAGTACCCAAGGGACAGGAGCCAAAAACATTCAGTACTTC
>-|-|TRBV28|TRBJ1-2
CASSLNARTGGYTF
TGTGCCAGCAGTCTGAACGCGCGGACTGGCGGCTACACCTTC
>-|few|TRBV14|TRBJ2-7
CASSHLLPGESHEQYF
TGTGCCAGCAGCCACCTGCTCCCAGGTGAGAGCCACGAGCAGTACTTC
>-|once|TRBV6-6|TRBJ2-5
CASSYFEGQPSETQYF
TGTGCCAGCAGTTACTTCGAGGGCCAACCGTCGGAGACCCAGTACTTC
>-|-|TRBV27|TRBJ2-1
CASSKGEGYNEQFF
TGTGCCAGCAGTAAGGGGGAGGGCTACAATGAGCAGTTCTTC
>TRBD1|few|TRBV9|TRBJ1-4
CASSRDRGRMLDEKLFF
TGTGCCAGCAGTCGTGACAGGGGCAGGATGTTGGATGAAAAACTGTTTTTT
>-|-|TRBV7-6|TRBJ2-2
CASSLVALTSTGELFF
TGTGCCAGCAGCCTAGTCGCCTTAACAAGCACCGGGGAGCTGTTTTTT
>-|-|TRBV21-1|TRBJ2-1
CASSKPSGKSSNNEQFF
TGTGCCAGCAGCAAACCTAGCGGCAAGTCCTCCAACAATGAGCAGTTCTTC
>TRBD1|once|TRBV5-1|TRBJ2-6
CASSLQTGAGANVLTF
TGCGCCAGCAGCTTGCAAACAGGGGCTGGGGCCAACGTCCTGACTTTC
>-|-|TRBV4-1|TRBJ2-1
CASSQGAQREQFF
TGCGCCAGCAGCCAGGGGGCCCAGCGGGAGCAGTTCTTC
>-|-|TRBV7-9|TRBJ1-2
CASSPIGGILSNYGYTF
TGTGCCAGCAGCCCCATTGGCGGTATTTTATCTAACTATGGCTACACCTTC
>-|-|TRBV18|TRBJ2-5
CASSLSDIGQTQYF
TGTGCCAGCTCACTGTCGGACATCGGTCAGACCCAGTACTTC
>-|-|TRBV7-3|TRBJ1-1
CASSRQSNTEAFF
TGTGCCAGCAGCCGACAGTCGAACACTGAAGCTTTCTTT
>TRBD1|-|TRBV5-4|TRBJ2-7
CASSLGQGARYEQYF
TGTGCCAGCAGCTTGGGGCAGGGGGCGCGATACGAGCAGTACTTC
>-|-|TRBV30|TRBJ2-1
CAWNPGQTSSYNEQFF
TGTGCCTGGAACCCGGGACAAACGAGCTCCTACAATGAGCAGTTCTTC
>TRBD1|-|TRBV19|TRBJ2-3
CASRGWTGSTDTQYF
TGTGCCAGTAGAGGATGGACAGGCAGCACAGATACGCAGTATTTT
>-|once|TRBV6-1|TRBJ2-3
CASSDNTAVQYF
TGTGCCAGCAGTGATAATACAGCCGTGCAGTATTTT
>-|-|TRBV5-5|TRBJ2-7
CASSPWGGTAYEQYF
TGTGCCAGCAGCCCCTGGGGAGGAACGGCCTACGAGCAGTACTTC
>-|-|TRBV28|TRBJ1-2
CASSSGLYGYTF
TGTGCCAGCAGTTCGGGTTTATATGGCTACACCTTC
>TRBD1|-|TRBV6-5|TRBJ2-7
CASGDRGYEQYF
TGTGCCAGCGGGGACAGGGGCTACGAGCAGTACTTC
>-|-|TRBV2|TRBJ1-1
CASSDPGKAFF
TGTGCCAGCAGTGATCCGGGAAAAGCTTTCTTT
>-|-|TRBV6-1|TRBJ1-5
CASSVWGQGRFNQPQHF
TGTGCCAGCAGTGTTTGGGGACAAGGCAGGTTCAATCAGCCCCAGCATTTT
>TRBD1|few|TRBV11-2|TRBJ2-7
CASSRDRLTYEQYF
TGTGCCAGCAGCCGGGACAGATTAACCTACGAGCAGTACTTC
>TRBD1|-|TRBV30|TRBJ1-1
CAEGQGPMNTEAFF
TGTGCCGAGGGACAGGGGCCCATGAACACTGAAGCTTTCTTT
>-|-|TRBV6-5|TRBJ1-2
CASRTRGGYTF
TGTGCCAGCAGGACCCGAGGGGGCTACACCTTC
>TRBD1|-|TRBV6-6|TRBJ1-6
CASSGGQGYSPLHF
TGTGCCAGCAGCGGCGGACAGGGCTATTCACCCCTCCACTTT
>-|-|TRBV9|TRBJ2-7
CASSVEGESYEQYF
TGTGCCAGCAGCGTGGAGGGAGAATCCTACGAGCAGTACTTC
>-|-|TRBV6-1|TRBJ1-5
CASSTGSVVPQHF
TGTGCCAGCTCCACAGGGTCGGTAGTACCCCAGCATTTT
>TRBD1|-|TRBV18|TRBJ1-1
CASSLVVIAFQSTGGNTEAFF
TGTGCCAGCTCCCTAGTCGTGATCGCATTCCAGAGTACAGGGGGGAACACTGAAGCTTTCTTT
>-|-|TRBV28|TRBJ2-3
CASSSVLPSTDTQYF
TGTGCCAGCAGTTCAGTACTACCGAGCACAGATACGCAGTATTTT
>TRBD2|-|TRBV7-2|TRBJ2-7
CASSLGFSGRTYEQYF
TGTGCCAGCAGCTTAGGTTTTAGCGGGAGGACCTACGAGCAGTACTTC
>-|once|TRBV9|TRBJ2-7
CASSLLQGGYEQYF
TGTGCCAGCAGCCTTCTACAGGGGGGGTACGAGCAGTACTTC
>-|-|TRBV6-5|TRBJ1-6
CASSSPPRGEILHF
TGTGCCAGCAGTTCCCCACCCAGGGGTGAAATCCTCCACTTT
>TRBD1|-|TRBV5-8|TRBJ2-7
CASSRTGGGYEQYF
TGTGCCAGCAGCCGGACAGGGGGTGGGTACGAGCAGTACTTC
>-|-|TRBV5-1|TRBJ2-1
CASSLAAGKGGSSSYNEQFF
TGCGCCAGCAGCTTGGCGGCGGGAAAGGGCGGGTCGAGCTCCTACAATGAGCAGTTCTTC
>TRBD1|-|TRBV30|TRBJ1-3
CAWGQGLLNTIYF
TGTGCCTGGGGACAGGGGTTGTTAAACACCATATATTTT
>-|-|TRBV18|TRBJ2-1
CASSPPSGLQAHPQFF
TGTGCCAGCTCACCACCGTCGGGACTCCAGGCCCATCCCCAGTTCTTC
>-|-|TRBV7-9|TRBJ2-1
CASSLAAGPNEQFF
TGTGCCAGCAGCTTAGCTGCGGGACCCAATGAGCAGTTCTTC
>-|few|TRBV6-5|TRBJ2-3
CASSPWSADTQYF
TGTGCCAGCAGTCCCTGGAGCGCAGATACGCAGTATTTT